A selection of T cell receptor beta chains follows, all from one sample in a study of OX40 agonist ivuxolimab in advanced cancers. Using immunoSEQ multiplex PCR, the repertoire was profiled, and TCRdb retains in-frame clones only, with some absent. The data hold around 63,000 clones, with approximately 85% observed a single time. The sequencing used CD4+ or CD8+ T cells sorted from blood, collected in a trial of the OX40 agonist ivuxolimab. The source is an adult with an advanced solid tumor such as melanoma, head and neck, liver or kidney cancer. Both conserved end residues are part of each CDR3. A D gene is named only where the DNA matches it firmly. Not every row has a clone size; where given, it reads once, few, many or a size class.

TRBV19	TRBD2	TRBJ2-5	-	TGTGCCAGTAGTAAACCCCTAGCGGGACAAGAGACCCAGTACTTC	CASSKPLAGQETQYF
TRBV7-2	TRBD1	TRBJ2-3	-	TGTGCCAGCAGCTCCCCGGGACAGGACCAGTATACGCAGTATTTT	CASSSPGQDQYTQYF
TRBV7-2	TRBD2	TRBJ2-7	-	TGTGCCAGCAGCTTAATACTAGCGCCAAACTACGAGCAGTACTTC	CASSLILAPNYEQYF
TRBV10-2	TRBD1	TRBJ2-7	-	TGCGCCAGCAGTGATGTGACAGGGGGCTACGAGCAGTACTTC	CASSDVTGGYEQYF
TRBV7-2	TRBD1	TRBJ2-1	once	TGTGCCAGCAGCCCGGGGACAGGGTGGGATGAGCAGTTCTTC	CASSPGTGWDEQFF
TRBV5-1	-	TRBJ2-1	-	TGCGCCAGCAGCTTGGGGTCTAGCGCCGATACTTGGAGATACAATGAGCAGTTCTTC	CASSLGSSADTWRYNEQFF
TRBV7-9	-	TRBJ2-5	-	TGTGCCAGCAGCCAGCCGACCGGCAGCTTCACCCAAGAGACCCAGTACTTC	CASSQPTGSFTQETQYF
TRBV7-9	-	TRBJ2-7	-	TGTGCCAGCAGCCCGCGGACGGTGGGGGTCGAGCAGTACTTC	CASSPRTVGVEQYF
TRBV6-6	-	TRBJ1-1	-	TGTGCCAGCAGTTACTACCAAGATCAAGCTTTCTTT	CASSYYQDQAFF
TRBV27	TRBD2	TRBJ2-7	-	TGTGCCAGCAGTTTAGTAGCGGGAGATCTCTACGAGCAGTACTTC	CASSLVAGDLYEQYF
TRBV14	-	TRBJ2-5	-	TGTGCCAGCAGCCGACGAGGGAGTTATCGCCAAGAGACCCAGTACTTC	CASSRRGSYRQETQYF
TRBV6-1	TRBD2	TRBJ2-7	-	TGTGCCAGCAGTGATCGGGCTAGCGGGGGCTACGAGCAGTACTTC	CASSDRASGGYEQYF
TRBV5-4	TRBD2	TRBJ2-7	-	TGTGCCAGCAGCGGCCGGGAGGCAGGTCCCTACGAGCAGTACTTC	CASSGREAGPYEQYF
TRBV28	-	TRBJ1-3	-	TGTGCCAGCAGTTTGGGTGGGTACAGGGAGTCTGGAAACACCATATATTTT	CASSLGGYRESGNTIYF
TRBV7-3	-	TRBJ1-5	once	TGTGCCAGCAGCGTACAGGGAGGGCCAAAGCAGCCCCAGCATTTT	CASSVQGGPKQPQHF
TRBV21-1	-	TRBJ1-3	-	TGTGCCAGCAGCAAAGCGCAGAAGATACCCTCTGGAAACACCATATATTTT	CASSKAQKIPSGNTIYF
TRBV7-8	TRBD2	TRBJ2-7	once	TGTGCCAGCAGCTACCGGACTAGCGGGCACTACGAGCAGTACTTC	CASSYRTSGHYEQYF